These 28 T cell receptor beta chains were all obtained from the same sample, sequenced in a study of CD8 T cells in ankylosing spondylitis. Each CDR3 protein is one row after TCRdb ran MiXCR on the 5' RACE reads. The sample shows about 250,000 distinct CDR3 sequences, over 30% of them seen only once. The sequenced material came from blood, either unsorted or a sorted T cell fraction (not recorded which). The receptors come from a male donor with ankylosing spondylitis or in good health (not recorded which).

This clonotype was detected only a few times. V gene TRBV27 combines with J gene TRBJ2-1; 8 bases fit TRBD1. In germline, CDR1 is MNHEY, CDR2 SMNVEV (reference sequence). The CDR3 sequence is 14 residues long. V lost 4 bases, J lost 5 bases, and 4 bases stayed unmatched. CDR3 loop: CASSYRDRNNEQFF. The CDR3, as DNA: TGTGCCAGCAGTTATCGGGACAGGAACAATGAGCAGTTCTTC.

The chain recombines TRBV27 with TRBJ2-7, with D perhaps matching TRBD1 or TRBD2 (6 bases each). Germline CDR1 MNHEY, CDR2 SMNVEV (reference sequence). Trimming took 5 bases from V and 4 from J, leaving 24 bases between them. The CDR3 length is 17 residues. The CDR3 is CASSPSPPREGGYEQYF. In DNA, the CDR3 is TGTGCCAGCAGTCCAAGCCCCCCCAGGGAAGGGGGGTACGAGCAGTACTTC.

V is TRBV3-1 and J is TRBJ1-2; D uncertain. Trimming stripped 3 bases from V and 4 bases from J, with 27 bases between. Germline CDR1 reads LGHDT; CDR2 reads YNNKEL (reference sequence). The CDR3 is made up of 19 amino acids. The chain's CDR3 is CASSHHLFSSAGGGYGYTF. The CDR3 DNA reads TGTGCCAGCAGCCACCACCTCTTCTCCTCCGCGGGCGGAGGCTATGGCTACACCTTC.

The rearrangement links TRBV6-1 to TRBJ2-2; 7 positions agree with TRBD2. This CDR3 spans 15 amino acids. Trimming at V came to 5 bases and at J to 3 bases, leaving 6 bases not matched to a gene. Germline CDR1 and CDR2: MNHNS and SASEGT. CDR3 region: CASSSGTIYTGELFF. In DNA, the CDR3 is TGTGCCAGCAGTAGCGGGACGATTTACACCGGGGAGCTGTTTTTT.

The rearrangement links TRBV12-3 or TRBV12-4 to TRBJ1-5; 7 bases are shared with TRBD1. The CDR3 runs to 16 residues. V shed 6 bases and J 1 base; nucleotides not matched to a gene: 9. The CDR3 region is CASSSGRGYSNQPQHF. The CDR3 DNA follows: TGTGCCAGCAGCTCAGGCAGGGGGTACAGCAATCAGCCCCAGCATTTT.

In its sample, this clonotype was seen a few times. The V gene is TRBV7-6, the J gene TRBJ1-6, with D possibly matching TRBD1 (5 bases). Germline values: CDR1 SGHVS, CDR2 FNYEAQ. Trimming removed 6 bases from V and 8 bases from J, with 11 bases in between. The CDR3 spans 13 residues. This chain's CDR3 is CASRTGTDSPLHF. The CDR3 DNA follows: TGTGCCAGCAGAACCGGGACGGATTCACCCCTCCACTTT. Full variable domain (rest looked up from reference TRBV7-6 and TRBJ1-6): GAGVSQSPRYKVTKRGQDVALRCDPISGHVSLYWYRQALGQGPEFLTYFNYEAQQDKSGLPNDRFSAERPEGSISTLTIQRTEQRDSAMYRCASRTGTDSPLHFGNGTRLTVT.

The chain employs TRBV5-1 and TRBJ2-3; 8 positions agree with TRBD2. Trimming at V came to 7 bases and at J to 12 bases, leaving 7 bases not matched to a gene. The germline V gene has CDR1 SGHRS and CDR2 YFSETQ. This CDR3 has 11 amino acids. As DNA, the CDR3 is TGCGCCAGCGGTAGCGGGGATAGTCAGTATTTT. It specifies CASGSGDSQYF.

This clonotype was recorded at least ten times. This chain joins TRBV7-2 and TRBJ2-3; D uncertain. Trimming removed 2 bases from V and 4 bases from J, with 7 bases in between. CDR1 and CDR2 from the germline V gene are SGHTA and FQGNSA. The CDR3 spans 13 residues. Written as DNA, the CDR3 is TGTGCCAGCAGCTTAACGGGTTCAGATACGCAGTATTTT. It translates to CASSLTGSDTQYF.

The rearrangement links TRBV9 to TRBJ2-3; no reliable D call. The CDR3 covers 16 residues. Germline CDR1 and CDR2: SGDLS and YYNGEE. V dropped 0 bases and J dropped 0 bases, with 11 bases sitting between them. The CDR3 DNA follows: TGTGCCAGCAGCGTAGTCGGTAGCAGAAGCACAGATACGCAGTATTTT. Amino acid sequence: CASSVVGSRSTDTQYF.

The rearrangement links TRBV6-5 to TRBJ1-1, with D possibly being TRBD1 (5 bases). With 0 bases removed from V and 3 bases from J, the gap between germline ends came to 14 bases. This CDR3 comprises 16 residues. Per germline, CDR1 MNHEY and CDR2 SVGAGI. The DNA for the CDR3 is TGTGCCAGCAGTTACTCTTCGGGGGGTTGGGACACTGAAGCTTTCTTT. Residues: CASSYSSGGWDTEAFF.

The chain is built from TRBV6-1 and TRBJ2-7; TRBD1 matches at 10 bases. The CDR3 is 14 residues long. V gave up 5 bases and J gave up 4 bases; unmatched junction bases: 5. Germline V gene lookup returns CDR1 MNHNS and CDR2 SASEGT. DNA of the CDR3: TGTGCCAGCAGTCGACGGGACAGGGGATACGAGCAGTACTTC. Protein: CASSRRDRGYEQYF.

The rearrangement links TRBV7-9 to TRBJ1-4, with D possibly matching TRBD1 (6 bases). The V end was cut by 3 bases, the J end by 6 bases, with 11 bases between. From germline, CDR1 is SEHNR and CDR2 FQNEAQ (reference sequence). The CDR3 has 14 amino acids. CDR3 sequence: CASSFGGPDEKLFF. Written as DNA, the CDR3 is TGTGCCAGCAGCTTTGGGGGGCCGGATGAAAAACTGTTTTTT. The variable domain in full, completed from reference TRBV7-9 and TRBJ1-4, reads DTGVSQNPRHKITKRGQNVTFRCDPISEHNRLYWYRQTLGQGPEFLTYFQNEAQLEKSRLLSDRFSAERPKGSFSTLEIQRTEQGDSAMYLCASSFGGPDEKLFFGSGTQLSVL.

The genes are TRBV29-1 and TRBJ2-3; D not certain. CDR1 is SQVTM, CDR2 ANQGSEA, per germline. The CDR3 sequence is 12 residues long. V lost 0 bases, J lost 5 bases, and 6 bases lay in between. CDR3 sequence reads: CSVEEGQDTQYF. CDR3 bases: TGCAGCGTTGAAGAAGGGCAAGATACGCAGTATTTT.

The chain has TRBV6-5 and TRBJ1-1; D uncertain. Germline V gene sequence: CDR1 MNHEY, CDR2 SVGAGI. V was clipped by 3 bases and J by 8 bases, with 16 bases between them. The CDR3 has 14 amino acids. Written as DNA, the CDR3 is TGTGCCAGCAGTTATACAAGGGTCGGCAGCGAAGCTTTCTTT. As protein: CASSYTRVGSEAFF.

This clonotype has more than one count but fewer than ten. This chain uses TRBV5-6 with TRBJ2-3; D unclear. The germline gives CDR1 SGHDT, CDR2 YYEEEE. Trimming removed 0 bases at V and 1 base at J, with 6 bases between. The CDR3 is 14 residues long. The CDR3 sequence is CASSLGEGTDTQYF. CDR3 bases: TGTGCCAGCAGCTTGGGGGAAGGCACAGATACGCAGTATTTT.

For this clonotype: The junction departs from germline at one end; a sequencing error may be responsible. This chain links TRBV20-1 with TRBJ1-1; D unclear. The CDR3 contains 12 residues. CDR1 is DFQATT and CDR2 is SNEGSKA in the germline V gene (reference sequence). This CDR3 is CSVRHLNTEAFF. The DNA for the CDR3 is TGCAGTGTTAGACACCTGAACACTGAAGCTTTCTTT.

Only a few counts were recorded for this clonotype. CDR3: CATSRVRSFAGSYNEQFF. CDR3 nucleotide sequence: TGTGCCACCAGCAGAGTTAGGTCCTTTGCGGGGTCCTACAATGAGCAGTTCTTC. The rearrangement joins TRBV15 to TRBJ2-1; D is possibly TRBD2 (6 bases). Looked up from germline, CDR1 is LNHNV and CDR2 is YYDKDF (reference sequence). The length of the CDR3 is 18 residues. V gave up 1 base and J gave up 1 base, with 17 bases separating them.

This clonotype was seen at least ten times. J is TRBJ2-7 and V is TRBV18; no reliable D call. Trimming pared 4 bases from V and 3 bases from J, leaving 10 bases between. The CDR3 runs to 13 residues. Looked up from germline, CDR1 is KGHSH and CDR2 is LQKENI. CDR3 protein: CASSLQAIYEQYF. CDR3 coding DNA: TGTGCCAGCTCACTTCAGGCGATCTACGAGCAGTACTTC.

The chain is built from TRBV11-2 and TRBJ2-3; tentative D call: TRBD2 (7 bases). Germline V gene lookup returns CDR1 SGHAT and CDR2 FQNNGV. CDR3 length: 15 residues. The V and J ends lost 1 base and 4 bases respectively, with 12 bases between them. The CDR3 coding sequence is TGTGCCAGCAGCTTAGTCGGGGGGCCTTCAGATACGCAGTATTTT. Its protein is CASSLVGGPSDTQYF.

This chain joins TRBV6-5 and TRBJ1-3; no clear D. V gave up 4 bases and J gave up 0 bases, with 10 bases separating them. Germline V gene lookup returns CDR1 MNHEY and CDR2 SVGAGI. The CDR3 extends over 15 amino acids. CDR3 DNA: TGTGCCAGCAGTTCCTCCCGAAGCTCTGGAAACACCATATATTTT. Its translation: CASSSSRSSGNTIYF.

This clonotype was seen more than once but under ten times. The rearrangement joins TRBV20-1 to TRBJ2-3; D gene uncertain. The CDR3 has 11 residues. Germline V gives CDR1 DFQATT, CDR2 SNEGSKA (reference sequence). V dropped 3 bases and J dropped 5 bases, with 6 bases sitting between them. Here the CDR3 reads CSASNGDTQYF. The DNA of the CDR3 is TGCAGTGCTAGTAACGGAGATACGCAGTATTTT.

The chain is built from TRBV20-1 and TRBJ2-1; D may be TRBD2 (5 bases). Trimming left V 4 bases short and J 8 bases short, with 15 bases between. CDR3 length: 13 amino acids. Germline V lookup: CDR1 DFQATT, CDR2 SNEGSKA (reference sequence). CDR3 sequence: CSAKPSPGDEQFF. The CDR3 DNA reads as TGCAGTGCTAAACCGAGCCCCGGGGATGAGCAGTTCTTC.

This clonotype was detected a few times. CDR3 region: CASSKGQGYNEQFF. Here the CDR3 DNA reads TGCGCCAGCAGCAAGGGACAGGGCTACAATGAGCAGTTCTTC. V gene TRBV5-1 combines with J gene TRBJ2-1; TRBD1 aligns across 9 bases. The CDR3 length is 14 residues. Germline V gene lookup returns CDR1 SGHRS and CDR2 YFSETQ. Unmatched junction bases numbered 2, after V lost 4 bases and J lost 3 bases.

The chain links TRBV6-5 to TRBJ1-5; no definite D call. Trimming removed 1 base from V and 2 bases from J, with 12 bases in between. This CDR3 is 16 amino acids long. Germline values: CDR1 MNHEY, CDR2 SVGAGI. The CDR3 reads CASSYWARAGNQPQHF. CDR3 DNA sequence: TGTGCCAGCAGTTACTGGGCAAGGGCGGGCAATCAGCCCCAGCATTTT.

This chain joins TRBV5-1 and TRBJ2-7, with 9 bases fitting TRBD1. Trimming removed 4 bases from V and 2 bases from J; junction bases left unmatched: 7. The CDR3 is made up of 15 amino acids. Germline V gene data show CDR1 as SGHRS and CDR2 as YFSETQ. CDR3 nucleotides: TGCGCCAGCAGCATAGCCGGGACAGGGACCTACGAGCAGTACTTC. Protein product: CASSIAGTGTYEQYF.

V usage is TRBV29-1 and J usage is TRBJ2-1, with 15 bases fitting TRBD2. Germline lookup yields CDR1 SQVTM and CDR2 ANQGSEA. This CDR3 has 16 residues. Germline trimming cut 3 bases from V and 9 bases from J; bases unmatched to any gene: 9. The CDR3 nucleotides are TGCAGCGTTGATCCGGGACTAGCGGGGGGCTGGGGTGAGCAGTTCTTC. Protein sequence: CSVDPGLAGGWGEQFF.

The chain uses TRBV28 and TRBJ2-7; TRBD2 agrees at 8 bases. Per germline, CDR1 MDHEN and CDR2 SYDVKM. With 5 bases clipped from V and 6 bases from J, the junction kept 3 bases outside the gene matches. CDR3 length equals 12 residues. Here the CDR3 DNA reads TGTGCCAGCAGTACGGGGGGGGCCGAGCAGTACTTC. Its translation: CASSTGGAEQYF.

This clonotype occurred a few times. The rearrangement uses TRBV12-3 or TRBV12-4 and TRBJ1-5; TRBD1 is a possible D gene (6 bases). V lost 6 bases and J lost 0, with 9 bases in between. The CDR3 sequence is 14 residues long. DNA for the CDR3: TGTGCCAGCAGGGTACAGGGTAGCAATCAGCCCCAGCATTTT. Protein sequence: CASRVQGSNQPQHF.